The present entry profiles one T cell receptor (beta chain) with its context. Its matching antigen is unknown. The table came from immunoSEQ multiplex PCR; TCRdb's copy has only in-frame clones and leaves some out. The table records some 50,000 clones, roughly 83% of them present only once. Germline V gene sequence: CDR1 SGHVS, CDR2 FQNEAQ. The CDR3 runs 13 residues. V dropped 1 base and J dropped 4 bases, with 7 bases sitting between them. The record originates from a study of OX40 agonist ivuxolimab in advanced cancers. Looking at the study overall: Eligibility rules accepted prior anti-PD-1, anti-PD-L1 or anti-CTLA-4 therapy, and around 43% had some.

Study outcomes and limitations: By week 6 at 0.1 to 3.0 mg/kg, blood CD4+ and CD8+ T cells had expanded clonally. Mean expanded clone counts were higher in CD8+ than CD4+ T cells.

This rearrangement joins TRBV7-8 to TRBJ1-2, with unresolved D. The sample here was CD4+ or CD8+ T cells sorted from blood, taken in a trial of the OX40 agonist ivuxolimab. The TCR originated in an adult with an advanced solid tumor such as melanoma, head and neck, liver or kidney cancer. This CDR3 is CASSLGETYGYTF. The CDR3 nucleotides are TGTGCCAGCAGCTTAGGAGAGACCTATGGCTACACCTTC. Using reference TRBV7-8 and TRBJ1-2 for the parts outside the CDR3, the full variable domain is GAGVSQSPRYKVAKRGQDVALRCDPISGHVSLFWYQQALGQGPEFLTYFQNEAQLDKSGLPSDRFFAERPEGSVSTLKIQRTQQEDSAVYLCASSLGETYGYTFGSGTRLTVV.